These T cell receptor beta chains were read from a single sample in a study of cytomegalovirus exposure and HLA in healthy donors. Data came from immunoSEQ multiplex PCR; TCRdb stores just in-frame clones and leaves some out. The sample shows fewer than 120,000 clones, around nine tenths of them seen only once. The material sequenced was PBMCs. The receptors shown here come from a woman aged 25-40 years in good health and CMV-seropositive. CDR3s include the opening cysteine and the closing phenylalanine or tryptophan. A D gene is named only where the DNA matches it firmly. Clone sizes are given selectively: once, few, many, or a class where the clone is expanded.

- | TRBJ1-4 | - | TRBV2 | TGTGCCAGCAGTAAAGACAGATCAACTAATGAAAAACTGTTTTTT | CASSKDRSTNEKLFF
TRBD2 | TRBJ2-7 | once | TRBV12-5 | TGTGCTAGTGGTTTGTCAACTAGCGGGTACTCCTACGAGCAGTACTTC | CASGLSTSGYSYEQYF
- | TRBJ1-1 | few | TRBV28 | TGTGCCAGCAGGTCAGGGAACACTGAAGCTTTCTTT | CASRSGNTEAFF
- | TRBJ2-1 | - | TRBV11-2 | TGTGCCAGCAGCCCACTGGGGGCCGGTAATGAGCAGTTCTTC | CASSPLGAGNEQFF
- | TRBJ1-3 | - | TRBV4-3 | TGCGCCAGCAGCCAAGATCGGGGGACCATATATTTT | CASSQDRGTIYF
- | TRBJ2-7 | - | TRBV5-1 | TGCGCCAGCAGCTTTGCAGGGACCTACGAGCAGTACTTC | CASSFAGTYEQYF
- | TRBJ2-7 | - | TRBV11-2 | TGTGCCAGCAGCTTAGATCTCTTCTACGAGCAGTACTTC | CASSLDLFYEQYF
- | TRBJ2-5 | - | TRBV30 | TGTGCCTGGAGTTTACTACTGACTATAACACAAGAGACCCAGTACTTC | CAWSLLLTITQETQYF
- | TRBJ1-1 | - | TRBV14 | TGTGCCAGCAGCCAAGGCGTGACAGGAGCACCGAACACTGAAGCTTTCTTT | CASSQGVTGAPNTEAFF
TRBD1 | TRBJ2-2 | - | TRBV15 | TGTGCCACCAGCACCCCGGGACAGGTCACCGGGGAGCTGTTTTTT | CATSTPGQVTGELFF
TRBD1 | TRBJ1-4 | - | TRBV9 | TGTGCCAGCAGCCCTTCCGGGACAGGGAATGAAAAACTGTTTTTT | CASSPSGTGNEKLFF
- | TRBJ1-4 | - | TRBV9 | TGTGCCAGCAGCGCACAGGGTGCGCCTAATGAAAAACTGTTTTTT | CASSAQGAPNEKLFF
- | TRBJ1-6 | - | TRBV6-1 | TGTGCCAGCAGTTTGCGGGCCTCGGAGTATCCCCTCCACTTT | CASSLRASEYPLHF
TRBD2 | TRBJ2-7 | - | TRBV5-4 | TGTGCCAGCAGCTTGGGGACTAGCGGGGCCGCGGACTTC | CASSLGTSGAADF
TRBD2 | TRBJ2-1 | - | TRBV6-5 | TGTGCCAGCAGCCTAGCGGGAGAGAACAATGAGCAGTTCTTC | CASSLAGENNEQFF
- | TRBJ2-3 | - | TRBV5-4 | TGTGCCAGCAGTCCCGGCACAGATACGCAGTATTTT | CASSPGTDTQYF
- | TRBJ1-5 | - | TRBV5-6 | TGTGCCAGCAGCTTGCAGGGGAGAAGTCAGCCCCAGCATTTT | CASSLQGRSQPQHF
TRBD2 | TRBJ2-3 | - | TRBV6-5 | TGTGCCAGCGGGACTAGCGGGAGGGCAGATACGCAGTATTTT | CASGTSGRADTQYF
TRBD1 | TRBJ1-5 | - | TRBV28 | TGTGCCAGCAGTCCTACAGGGGTTCAGCCCCAGCATTTT | CASSPTGVQPQHF
- | TRBJ2-7 | - | TRBV29-1 | TGCAGCGGAGCGGACAGAGGGCACTACGAGCAGTACTTC | CSGADRGHYEQYF
TRBD2 | TRBJ2-5 | - | TRBV4-3 | TGCGCCAGCAGCCAAGATAGAGCAGTGCCAGGGACTAGCGGGGGGAAGGAGACCCAGTACTTC | CASSQDRAVPGTSGGKETQYF
TRBD1 | TRBJ1-2 | - | TRBV5-6 | TGTGCCAGCAGCCTTGGGACAGAAGGAGGCTACACCTTC | CASSLGTEGGYTF
TRBD1 | TRBJ2-7 | - | TRBV4-3 | TGCGCCAGCAGCCAAGCGATGGGACAGGGGATTACCTACGAGCAGTACTTC | CASSQAMGQGITYEQYF
- | TRBJ2-5 | - | TRBV7-6 | TGTGCCAGCAGCTTAGCCGGACAGATCCAAGAGACCCAGTACTTC | CASSLAGQIQETQYF
- | TRBJ2-3 | - | TRBV6-1 | TGTGCCAGCAGTGAAGCTCGAGGGGGAAAGGGCACAGATACGCAGTATTTT | CASSEARGGKGTDTQYF
TRBD1 | TRBJ2-4 | - | TRBV9 | TGTGCCAGCAGCCCAGGGGGTTATCTCGACATTCAGTACTTC | CASSPGGYLDIQYF
- | TRBJ2-1 | - | TRBV13 | TGTGCCAGCAAACTGGACAACAATGAGCAGTTCTTC | CASKLDNNEQFF
- | TRBJ2-1 | - | TRBV5-3 | TGTGCCAGAAGTCGACGGGAAGGCTACTACAATGAGCAGTTCTTC | CARSRREGYYNEQFF
TRBD1 | TRBJ1-2 | once | TRBV5-6 | TGTGCCAGCAGCCTGTATGGGACAGGAGCTTATAACTATGGCTACACCTTC | CASSLYGTGAYNYGYTF
TRBD2 | TRBJ2-7 | - | TRBV9 | TGTGCCAGCAGCCCTGGACTAGCGGAGTCCTACGAGCAGTACTTC | CASSPGLAESYEQYF
- | TRBJ2-2 | - | TRBV5-1 | TGCGCCAGCAGTCCAGGGAATTCGAACACCGGGGAGCTGTTTTTT | CASSPGNSNTGELFF
- | TRBJ2-1 | - | TRBV7-2 | TGTGCCAGCAGAACTAGCTGGGGTGAGCAGTTCTTC | CASRTSWGEQFF
- | TRBJ1-2 | - | TRBV19 | TGTGCCAGTCGAAATTGGACAGCTGGCTACACCTTC | CASRNWTAGYTF
- | TRBJ1-5 | - | TRBV5-5 | TGTGCCAGCAGTAAACAGGGTCAGCAGCCCCAGCATTTT | CASSKQGQQPQHF
TRBD1 | TRBJ2-3 | - | TRBV11-2 | TGTGCCAGCAGCCCACAGGGGTCCTACACAGATACGCAGTATTTT | CASSPQGSYTDTQYF
- | TRBJ1-1 | - | TRBV10-3 | TGTGCCATCAGTGAGAGCGGGGGCGTGGGCACTGAAGCTTTCTTT | CAISESGGVGTEAFF